Listed here is a single T cell receptor (beta chain). These data are taken from a study of blood T cells in healthy people across ages. Sample-barcoded 5' priming and a J-beta primer mix drove a second PCR of roughly 7 to 11 cycles. TCRdb recomputed calls from the 5' RACE reads with MiXCR, one row per CDR3 protein. The sample consists of some 900,000 distinct CDR3 sequences, approximately 49% of them appearing once. Each donor had 9 to 10 milliliters of peripheral blood drawn. Germline CDR1 is SGHTA and CDR2 is FQGTGA. V shed 6 bases and J shed 3 bases, with 16 bases lying between them. The CDR3 spans 15 residues.

The sequenced material came from blood. The TCR was taken from a young man in good health. V is TRBV7-3 and J is TRBJ2-3, with a weak D call TRBD1 (6 bases). The CDR3 nucleotides are TGTGCCAGCAGGTCCACAGGGTGGGGAACAGATACGCAGTATTTT. This codes for CASRSTGWGTDTQYF.